The clone carrying this TCR beta chain showed up just once. The antigen remains unidentified. CDR1 and CDR2 (germline): MNHNS, SASEGT. V lost 10 bases, J lost 1 base, and 16 bases lay in between. There are 14 residues in the CDR3. The method was immunoSEQ multiplex PCR; TCRdb's version includes in-frame clones alone and lacks a portion of them. The sample holds approximately 44,000 clones, around 71% seen once. Following autologous stem cell transplantation, relapse occurred in every patient, and exposure to brentuximab vedotin varied. These data belong to a study of PD-1 blockade in classical Hodgkin lymphoma. Study context: Every 2 weeks, patients got 3 mg/kg intravenous nivolumab. General observations from the study: CD4+ TCR diversity, unlike CD8+, climbed significantly by C4D1. Those achieving complete response showed baseline diversity like newly diagnosed patients. When set against healthy donors, newly diagnosed patients were reported to show lower baseline TCR diversity.

Sequences were derived from peripheral blood mononuclear cells (PBMCs), sampled at baseline. The J gene is TRBJ1-1, the V gene TRBV6-1; no reliable D call. This TCR came from a human donor with classical Hodgkin lymphoma. This CDR3 reads CATEVGWGNTEAFF. In DNA form, the CDR3 reads TGTGCCACAGAGGTCGGGTGGGGGAACACTGAAGCTTTCTTT.